This is a list of T cell receptor beta chains from one sample in a study of blood T cell repertoires in COVID-19. The assay was immunoSEQ multiplex PCR, and TCRdb's table has in-frame clones only and misses some. The data show more than 400,000 clones, roughly 87% seen once. Sequenced sample: PBMCs or T cells enriched from blood (not recorded which). The receptors were gathered from a woman aged 18-29 years who had recovered from COVID-19. Both conserved end residues are part of each CDR3. Fields, in order: CDR3 DNA, CDR3 protein, J gene, D gene, clone size, V gene. The D gene is left open where the match is weak. The size entry is marked missing in some rows and otherwise reads once, few, many or a size class.

DNA: TGTGCCTGGAGACGGCAGGTCATGCGCGCAGCTTTCTTT
CDR3: CAWRRQVMRAAFF
J: TRBJ1-1
D: -
size: -
V: TRBV30

DNA: TGTGCCAGCAGCTCCCTAAATCAGCCCCAGCATTTT
CDR3: CASSSLNQPQHF
J: TRBJ1-5
D: -
size: -
V: TRBV5-7

DNA: TGTGCCAGCAGCAGGACTAGCGGGGACCACAATGAGCAGTTCTTC
CDR3: CASSRTSGDHNEQFF
J: TRBJ2-1
D: TRBD2
size: -
V: TRBV11-1

DNA: TGTGCCAGCGGAAACAGGATTCTGGATGAAGCTTTCTTT
CDR3: CASGNRILDEAFF
J: TRBJ1-1
D: -
size: -
V: TRBV7-8

DNA: TGTGCCAGCAGTGATCGGAGCATGAACACTGAAGCTTTCTTT
CDR3: CASSDRSMNTEAFF
J: TRBJ1-1
D: -
size: -
V: TRBV6-1

DNA: TGTGCCAGCAGCTTAGAGGACTTCGGGGAAACCTACAATGAGCAGTTCTTC
CDR3: CASSLEDFGETYNEQFF
J: TRBJ2-1
D: -
size: -
V: TRBV11-3

DNA: TGTGCCTGGAGTTTTTCCGGGACTCCCTTCGGGGAGCAGTACTTC
CDR3: CAWSFSGTPFGEQYF
J: TRBJ2-7
D: -
size: -
V: TRBV30

DNA: TGTGCCAGCAGCCAAATGAGGGGGGACAGGAAAGCTTTCTTT
CDR3: CASSQMRGDRKAFF
J: TRBJ1-1
D: TRBD1
size: few
V: TRBV5-6

DNA: TGTGCCAGTAGTATATCAACTAGCGGGGGGGAGTACGAGCAGTACTTC
CDR3: CASSISTSGGEYEQYF
J: TRBJ2-7
D: TRBD2
size: -
V: TRBV19

DNA: TGTGCCAGCAGTGGCGGCCGGGGGGGGAGAGTCACAGATACGCAGTATTTT
CDR3: CASSGGRGGRVTDTQYF
J: TRBJ2-3
D: TRBD2
size: -
V: TRBV6-1

DNA: TGCGCCAGCAGCCAAGAGGGACAGGTTGGAAACACCATATATTTT
CDR3: CASSQEGQVGNTIYF
J: TRBJ1-3
D: TRBD1
size: once
V: TRBV4-1

DNA: TGCAGCGTTGGGGGGGAAGCGACAGGGAACTATGGCTACACCTTC
CDR3: CSVGGEATGNYGYTF
J: TRBJ1-2
D: TRBD1
size: -
V: TRBV29-1

DNA: TGTGCCAGCAGCGTTTTGGACAGGGCCTATGGCTACACCTTC
CDR3: CASSVLDRAYGYTF
J: TRBJ1-2
D: TRBD1
size: -
V: TRBV9

DNA: TGTGCCAGCAGTTATCCCAGCGGGGGGGCTGAGCAGTACTTC
CDR3: CASSYPSGGAEQYF
J: TRBJ2-7
D: TRBD2
size: -
V: TRBV6-6

DNA: TGTGCCAGTAGTATAGGCAGGGGGCGGATAAACGACAATGAGCAGTTCTTC
CDR3: CASSIGRGRINDNEQFF
J: TRBJ2-1
D: TRBD1
size: -
V: TRBV19

DNA: TGCGCCAGCAGCCGAGCGGGGGGGCGAGACAATGAGCAGTTCTTC
CDR3: CASSRAGGRDNEQFF
J: TRBJ2-1
D: TRBD2
size: -
V: TRBV4-1

DNA: TGTGCCAGCTCAGGCAGCAGCTCCTATAATTCACCCCTCCACTTT
CDR3: CASSGSSSYNSPLHF
J: TRBJ1-6
D: -
size: -
V: TRBV2